One and the same sample provided the 5 T cell receptor beta chains below, sequenced in a study of persistence of HIV-infected CD4 T cells. Overlapping HIV-1 Gag 15-mer peptides at 0.8 to 1 ug per peptide per mL were used. Responding CD4+ T cells were sorted by upregulation of both CD40 ligand and CD69. Which antigens these TCRs recognize remains unknown. This was the immunoSEQ version 4 assay in survey mode. Profiled with immunoSEQ multiplex PCR; TCRdb holds only in-frame clones, not every one. The repertoire holds fewer than 40,000 clones, with around 70% as singletons. Sequences were derived from CD4+ T cells sorted from PBMCs after roughly 20-hour stimulation, sampled from a patient who received antiretroviral therapy. These receptors were obtained from an adult man with HIV who was CMV-seropositive.

The V gene is TRBV24-1, the J gene TRBJ2-4; TRBD2 matches at 9 bases. CDR1 and CDR2 (germline): KGHDR, SFDVKD. V shed 2 bases and J 5 bases; nucleotides not matched to a gene: 6. CDR3 length: 16 residues. CDR3: CATSDSSAGGENIQYF. CDR3 bases: TGTGCCACCAGTGATTCCTCAGCGGGGGGCGAAAACATTCAGTACTTC.

V is TRBV6-5 and J is TRBJ1-2; 9 bases are shared with TRBD1. Germline V lookup: CDR1 MNHEY, CDR2 SVGAGI. Trimming at V came to 6 bases and at J to 6 bases, leaving 5 bases not matched to a gene. The CDR3 runs 13 residues. The CDR3 coding sequence is TGTGCCAGCAGAACCGGGACAGGGAATGGCTACACCTTC. Its protein is CASRTGTGNGYTF.

This clone was detected only a few times. This sequence joins TRBV4-1 and TRBJ1-2; weak D call: TRBD1 (6 bases). This CDR3 has 16 residues. V was pared by 4 bases and J by 6 bases, with 21 bases between. In germline, CDR1 is MGHRA, CDR2 YSYEKL. CDR3 coding DNA: TGCGCCAGCAGCCTCGAAAATTCAGGGGTTCAGGATGGCTACACCTTC. This encodes CASSLENSGVQDGYTF.

The genes are TRBV5-5 and TRBJ1-1, with unresolved D. The CDR3 covers 16 residues. Germline CDR1 SGHKS, CDR2 YYEKEE (reference sequence). V lost 0 bases and J 5 bases, leaving 17 bases between the germline ends. The CDR3 DNA is TGTGCCAGCAGCTTGGAGGTGGCAGCCAAAGGGACTGAAGCTTTCTTT. Encoded protein: CASSLEVAAKGTEAFF.

V gene TRBV30 combines with J gene TRBJ2-7; 10 nucleotides agree with TRBD1. Germline-derived CDR1 and CDR2 are GTSNPN and SVGIG (reference sequence). The CDR3 loop spans 14 amino acids. V gave up 3 bases and J gave up 6 bases; unmatched junction bases: 8. CDR3 in DNA: TGTGCCTGGAGCCCAGGGACAGGGGTAGGCGAGCAGTACTTC. Its translation is CAWSPGTGVGEQYF.